This T cell receptor (beta chain) was documented in a study of blood T cell repertoires in COVID-19. Clinical history as reported by participants underpinned cohort assignment. Exposed enrollees encountered a COVID-19 case at some point within 2 weeks before study entry. A single count supports this clone. Original data processing: How many nucleated cells were present was estimated from reference gene primer amplification. This table comes from immunoSEQ multiplex PCR, and its TCRdb copy is limited to in-frame clones, with some not included. V and J calls and clone size are as listed in that table; D and trimming were resolved from the DNA. The sample has over 350,000 clones; 90% to 95% are singletons. This TCR was sampled from a middle-aged woman who had been exposed to COVID-19. Sequencing was performed on PBMCs or T cells enriched from blood (not recorded which).

CDR3 in amino acids: CASSQTLGTGDTEAFF. The CDR3 DNA is TGTGCCAGCAGCCAGACCCTAGGGACAGGGGACACTGAAGCTTTCTTT. The chain employs TRBV14 and TRBJ1-1, with 10 positions matching TRBD1. The germline V gene encodes CDR1 SGHDN and CDR2 FVKESK. V shed 3 bases, J shed 3 bases, and the junction held 7 bases outside the gene matches. CDR3 length: 16 residues.